The 30 T cell receptor beta chains reported below all come from one sample, sequenced in a study of T cell changes during pregnancy in multiple sclerosis. Data came from immunoSEQ multiplex PCR; TCRdb stores just in-frame clones and leaves some out. Here the sample spans around 80,000 clones, around 92% being singletons. Here the sequenced sample was peripheral blood, taken before pregnancy. These TCRs come from a female donor with multiple sclerosis, enrolled in a pregnancy study.

In this sample, this clone turned up once. This chain uses TRBV5-6 with TRBJ2-7; tentatively, D is TRBD1 (6 bases). The CDR3 totals 14 residues. Germline CDR1 is SGHDT and CDR2 is YYEEEE. Deletions cut 4 bases from V and 0 bases from J, with 11 bases between. DNA of the CDR3: TGTGCCAGCAGCCCTTGGACAGCCTCCTACGAGCAGTACTTC. It specifies CASSPWTASYEQYF.

This clone has only one observation. The gene calls are TRBV29-1 and TRBJ2-2; tentative D call: TRBD2 (6 bases). The CDR3 has 14 residues. Germline V gene data show CDR1 as SQVTM and CDR2 as ANQGSEA. Trimming left V 5 bases short and J 4 bases short, with 14 bases between. Here the CDR3 DNA reads TGCAGCGTTAGGACTAACGAGCCCACCGGGGAGCTGTTTTTT. Protein sequence: CSVRTNEPTGELFF.

This chain connects TRBV28 to TRBJ1-4; 8 bases are shared with TRBD1. The length of the CDR3 is 15 residues. CDR1 is MDHEN and CDR2 is SYDVKM in the germline V gene. The junction had 10 bases not matched to a gene; V was cut back by 5 bases and J by 8 bases. The CDR3 reads CASSSGQGGWEKLFF. CDR3 in DNA: TGTGCCAGCAGTAGCGGACAGGGAGGATGGGAAAAACTGTTTTTT. Filled out from reference TRBV28 and TRBJ1-4, the complete variable domain reads DVKVTQSSRYLVKRTGEKVFLECVQDMDHENMFWYRQDPGLGLRLIYFSYDVKMKEKGDIPEGYSVSREKKERFSLILESASTNQTSMYLCASSSGQGGWEKLFFGSGTQLSVL.

J is TRBJ2-1 and V is TRBV30, with D possibly TRBD2 on 6 matching bases. The CDR3 extends over 10 amino acids. The germline V gene encodes CDR1 GTSNPN and CDR2 SVGIG (reference sequence). CDR3 bases: TGTGGGGGCGGGGACAATGAGCAGTTCTTC. Protein: CGGGDNEQFF. Variable domain in full (rest from reference TRBV30 and TRBJ2-1): SQTIHQWPATLVQPVGSPLSLECTVEGTSNPNLYWYRQAAGRGLQLLFYSVGIGQISSEVPQNLSASRPQDRQFILSSKKLLLSDSGFYLCGGGDNEQFFGPGTRLTVL.

Here the CDR3 DNA reads TGTGCCAGCAGCCCAGCCGGGACTAGAGGGTTCTTC. Protein sequence: CASSPAGTRGFF. The V call is TRBV7-9, the J call TRBJ2-1; 8 bases align to TRBD2. Germline-derived CDR1 and CDR2 are SEHNR and FQNEAQ (reference sequence). Trimming cost V 5 bases and J 15 bases; bases outside gene matches: 9. The CDR3 is 12 residues long.

The chain recombines TRBV19 with TRBJ1-2; D is uncertain. Trimming removed 7 bases at V and 7 bases at J, with 25 bases between. This CDR3 spans 16 amino acids. Per the germline V gene, CDR1 is LNHDA and CDR2 is SQIVND (reference sequence). The chain's CDR3 is CASKTYFMEAGGGYTF. The CDR3 DNA is TGTGCCAGTAAAACCTACTTTATGGAGGCCGGAGGTGGCTACACCTTC.

The CDR3 loop reads CASSLTSGTYEQYF. CDR3 nucleotide sequence: TGTGCCAGCAGCTTGACTAGCGGGACCTACGAGCAGTACTTC. The chain couples TRBV7-2 to TRBJ2-7; the match to TRBD2 covers 11 bases. In germline, CDR1 is SGHTA, CDR2 FQGNSA. V lost 3 bases and J lost 2; bases outside the gene matches: 0. This CDR3 has 14 amino acids. The full variable domain, its missing parts supplied by reference TRBV7-2 and TRBJ2-7, is GAGVSQSPSNKVTEKGKDVELRCDPISGHTALYWYRQSLGQGLEFLIYFQGNSAPDKSGLPSDRFSAERTGGSVSTLTIQRTQQEDSAVYLCASSLTSGTYEQYFGPGTRLTVT.

The chain combines TRBV10-3 with TRBJ1-6, with D maybe TRBD1 (5 bases). V was pared by 3 bases and J by 11 bases, with 11 bases between. CDR3 length: 13 residues. CDR1 is ENHRY and CDR2 is SYGVKD in the germline V gene. DNA for the CDR3: TGTGCCATCAGTGACAGGGAAGTCGCACCCCTCCACTTT. Amino acid sequence: CAISDREVAPLHF.

The chain has TRBV7-2 and TRBJ1-2, with D possibly TRBD1 on 6 matching bases. Trimming removed 5 bases from V and 4 bases from J, with 17 bases in between. Germline V gene sequence: CDR1 SGHTA, CDR2 FQGNSA. The CDR3 is 15 residues long. As DNA, the CDR3 is TGTGCCAGCAGCCCACAGACAGGATCGGGCTATGGCTACACCTTC. Translation: CASSPQTGSGYGYTF.

V is TRBV5-4 and J is TRBJ2-5; TRBD2 aligns across 8 bases. Germline V gives CDR1 SGHNT, CDR2 YYREEE (reference sequence). J gave up 2 bases and V 4 bases, and 10 bases lay outside the gene matches. The CDR3 loop spans 16 amino acids. In DNA, the CDR3 is TGTGCCAGCAGCCGCGTAGCGGGGAAATTACAAGAGACCCAGTACTTC. Amino acid sequence: CASSRVAGKLQETQYF.

This sequence joins TRBV18 and TRBJ2-5; D gene ambiguous. CDR3 length equals 15 residues. The V gene's germline CDR1 is KGHSH and CDR2 LQKENI. With 2 bases removed from V and 4 bases from J, the gap between germline ends came to 14 bases. DNA for the CDR3: TGTGCCAGCTCACCAATTAGCTCCGGCGGAGAGACCCAGTACTTC. This gives the protein CASSPISSGGETQYF.

In this sample, this clone turned up once. The chain couples TRBV14 to TRBJ2-3; 8 nucleotides match TRBD1. CDR3 size: 14 residues. V lost 2 bases, J lost 3 bases, and 1 base stayed unmatched. The germline CDR1 and CDR2 sequences are SGHDN and FVKESK. For the CDR3, the DNA is TGTGCCAGCAGCCAATGGACAGGGACAGATACGCAGTATTTT. This encodes CASSQWTGTDTQYF.

About this clone: One junction end disagrees with the germline gene, perhaps due to a read error. This sequence joins TRBV7-7 and TRBJ2-5; D is ambiguous. The CDR3 consists of 13 residues. Germline lookup yields CDR1 SSHAT and CDR2 FNYEAQ (reference sequence). The CDR3 protein is CASSVGVLETQYF. The CDR3 DNA reads as TGTGCTAGCAGCGTCGGAGTGTTGGAGACCCAGTACTTC.

The rearrangement links TRBV7-9 to TRBJ2-7, with TRBD2 identical over 12 bases. Trimming took 3 bases from V and 2 from J; bases not matched to a gene: 5. The germline gives CDR1 SEHNR, CDR2 FQNEAQ (reference sequence). CDR3 length: 16 residues. The CDR3 reads CASSFWTSGKTYEQYF. Here the CDR3 DNA reads TGTGCCAGCAGCTTCTGGACTAGCGGGAAGACCTACGAGCAGTACTTC.

V gene TRBV27 combines with J gene TRBJ1-2; 7 positions agree with TRBD1. The CDR3 runs to 13 residues. With V trimmed by 3 bases and J by 3 bases, 1 base remained unmatched. Germline V gene lookup returns CDR1 MNHEY and CDR2 SMNVEV (reference sequence). The CDR3, as DNA: TGTGCCAGCAGTTTTACAGGGGACTATGGCTACACCTTC. Its translation is CASSFTGDYGYTF.

The gene calls are TRBV30 and TRBJ2-7; a possible D gene is TRBD2 (7 bases). Germline CDR1 is GTSNPN and CDR2 is SVGIG (reference sequence). Trimming shortened V by 0 bases and J by 4 bases, and 16 bases separated the two germline ends. This CDR3 is built from 15 residues. Here the CDR3 reads CAWSVGGGGPYEQYF. The CDR3 DNA reads as TGTGCCTGGAGTGTAGGGGGGGGAGGCCCATACGAGCAGTACTTC.

V gene TRBV30 combines with J gene TRBJ1-5; 9 bases are shared with TRBD1. Germline trimming cut 3 bases from V and 0 bases from J; bases unmatched to any gene: 3. The CDR3 has 15 amino acids. From germline, CDR1 is GTSNPN and CDR2 SVGIG (reference sequence). The CDR3 is CAWRTGGNSNQPQHF. The CDR3 DNA sequence: TGTGCCTGGAGGACAGGGGGAAATAGCAATCAGCCCCAGCATTTT. Full variable domain (outside the CDR3, taken from reference TRBV30 and TRBJ1-5): SQTIHQWPATLVQPVGSPLSLECTVEGTSNPNLYWYRQAAGRGLQLLFYSVGIGQISSEVPQNLSASRPQDRQFILSSKKLLLSDSGFYLCAWRTGGNSNQPQHFGDGTRLSIL.

This rearrangement joins TRBV15 to TRBJ2-5, with 9 bases fitting TRBD1. The junction had 8 bases not matched to a gene; V was cut back by 8 bases and J by 7 bases. CDR3 size: 13 residues. The germline V gene has CDR1 LNHNV and CDR2 YYDKDF (reference sequence). The CDR3 loop is CATGWDRAGTQYF. CDR3 nucleotides: TGTGCCACCGGATGGGACAGGGCTGGGACCCAGTACTTC.

This chain links TRBV7-8 with TRBJ1-5, with D possibly TRBD1 on 6 matching bases. The CDR3 has 15 amino acids. The V gene's germline CDR1 is SGHVS and CDR2 FQNEAQ. V shed 5 bases and J shed 2 bases, with 13 bases lying between them. The CDR3, as DNA: TGTGCCAGCAGCAAAGGGGACACTGGCAATCAGCCCCAGCATTTT. Its translation: CASSKGDTGNQPQHF.

The chain links TRBV29-1 to TRBJ2-2; TRBD2 matches at 8 bases. The CDR3 extends over 16 amino acids. V shed 5 bases and J 0 bases; nucleotides not matched to a gene: 8. The germline gives CDR1 SQVTM, CDR2 ANQGSEA. CDR3 nucleotides: TGCAGCGTTCCAGTAGCGGGACTCGCGAACACCGGGGAGCTGTTTTTT. Translated: CSVPVAGLANTGELFF.

The rearrangement joins TRBV5-1 to TRBJ2-2; 9 bases align to TRBD1. After removal of 0 bases from V and 7 bases from J, the junction contained 1 base not matched to a gene. CDR3 length: 14 amino acids. Germline V gives CDR1 SGHRS, CDR2 YFSETQ. The CDR3 protein is CASSLGTGDGELFF. CDR3 nucleotides: TGCGCCAGCAGCTTGGGGACAGGGGACGGGGAGCTGTTTTTT.

The chain links TRBV7-2 to TRBJ2-1; the match to TRBD2 covers 10 bases. V shed 0 bases and J 11 bases; nucleotides not matched to a gene: 4. Germline lookup yields CDR1 SGHTA and CDR2 FQGNSA. The length of the CDR3 is 14 residues. This CDR3 reads CASSLALAGDQQFF. The CDR3, as DNA: TGTGCCAGCAGCTTAGCGCTAGCGGGAGATCAGCAGTTCTTC.

The chain joins TRBV18 to TRBJ2-4; TRBD1 agrees at 11 bases. The length of the CDR3 is 16 residues. V was clipped by 3 bases and J by 7 bases; unmatched bases: 8. Germline CDR1 and CDR2: KGHSH and LQKENI. CDR3 protein: CASSPPEDRGRNIQYF. The CDR3 nucleotides are TGTGCCAGCTCACCTCCCGAGGACAGGGGGCGGAACATTCAGTACTTC.

Concerning this clone: At one of its ends the junction is not consistent with the germline gene, which may arise from a read error. This sequence joins TRBV7-2 and TRBJ2-3, with 13 bases matching TRBD2. CDR1 is SGHTA and CDR2 is FQGNSA in the germline V gene. The CDR3 is 18 amino acids. CDR3 in DNA: TGTGCCAGCAGCTTAAGTTCCCGGGGACAGGGGACTAGCGGGGAAAGGGATTTT. Its protein is CASSLSSRGQGTSGERDF. Variable domain in full (rest from reference TRBV7-2 and TRBJ2-3): GAGVSQSPSNKVTEKGKDVELRCDPISGHTALYWYRQSLGQGLEFLIYFQGNSAPDKSGLPSDRFSAERTGGSVSTLTIQRTQQEDSAVYLCASSLSSRGQGTSGERDFGPGTRLTVL.

V usage is TRBV11-2 and J usage is TRBJ1-2; 7 bases map to TRBD1. Losses at the gene ends were 4 bases for V and 1 base for J; bases not matched to a gene: 3. The CDR3 contains 14 residues. Germline V lookup: CDR1 SGHAT, CDR2 FQNNGV. The CDR3 DNA follows: TGTGCCAGCAGCTCAGGGACAGTTAACTATGGCTACACCTTC. This gives the protein CASSSGTVNYGYTF.

The V gene is TRBV29-1, the J gene TRBJ1-1; D gene ambiguous. The germline V gene encodes CDR1 SQVTM and CDR2 ANQGSEA. This CDR3 region has 12 residues. V was cut by 3 bases and J by 3 bases, with 8 bases left in between. The CDR3 loop is CSVDRRDTEAFF. The CDR3 DNA follows: TGCAGCGTTGACAGGCGGGACACTGAAGCTTTCTTT.

The chain links TRBV9 to TRBJ2-3; D not resolved. The CDR3 is 12 amino acids. Trimming removed 0 bases from V and 6 bases from J, with 5 bases in between. The germline gives CDR1 SGDLS, CDR2 YYNGEE. CDR3 sequence: CASSVASDTQYF. In DNA form, the CDR3 reads TGTGCCAGCAGCGTAGCGTCGGATACGCAGTATTTT.

V is TRBV7-2 and J is TRBJ1-1, with 7 bases that match TRBD1. This CDR3 contains 14 residues. Germline CDR1 is SGHTA and CDR2 is FQGNSA. With 3 bases clipped from V and 2 bases from J, the junction kept 3 bases outside the gene matches. This CDR3 is CASSLGTANTEAFF. CDR3 nucleotide sequence: TGTGCCAGCAGCTTGGGGACAGCAAACACTGAAGCTTTCTTT.

This clone was observed a single time. The chain couples TRBV18 to TRBJ2-7, with a tentative D call TRBD2 (5 bases). Germline values: CDR1 KGHSH, CDR2 LQKENI. The CDR3 is 16 amino acids. V was shortened by 1 base and J by 4 bases, with 17 bases between the two germline ends. For the CDR3, the DNA is TGTGCCAGCTCACCACTGGACCGAGGGATCCCATACGAGCAGTACTTC. It is translated as CASSPLDRGIPYEQYF.

The chain couples TRBV9 to TRBJ2-2; D ambiguous. V dropped 3 bases and J dropped 0 bases, with 9 bases sitting between them. CDR3 length: 15 residues. Germline V gives CDR1 SGDLS, CDR2 YYNGEE. CDR3 protein: CASSAKLTNTGELFF. DNA for the CDR3: TGTGCCAGCAGCGCTAAATTGACGAACACCGGGGAGCTGTTTTTT.